The clone carrying this T cell receptor (beta chain) was picked up many times. CDR3 length equals 14 residues. J was trimmed by 5 bases and V by 6 bases; bases with no gene match: 9. Researchers defined stable Graves' hyperthyroidism as no ophthalmopathy progression within 18 months. Exclusions: uncontrolled infection, other autoimmune disease, pregnancy, lactation. Clinicians diagnosed patients from clinical symptoms, serum thyroxine and TRAb, thyroid ultrasound and orbital computed tomography. The data derive from a study of T cells in Graves' hyperthyroidism and ophthalmopathy. Study-level background: Before treatment of any kind, peripheral blood was taken at initial diagnosis.

Amplification of TCR beta CDR3 regions used RNA as the template. In the first-round RT-PCR of the TCR CDR3, the HTBI primer set was used. TCRdb processed the multiplex PCR reads anew with MiXCR; each CDR3 protein has one entry. The table shows around 200,000 distinct CDR3 sequences, with about 15% occurring only once. The sequenced sample consisted of blood. This clonotype originated in a woman aged 50 to 60 with Graves' hyperthyroidism. This rearrangement joins TRBV12-3 or TRBV12-4 to TRBJ1-1, with 7 bases aligning to TRBD1. CDR3 nucleotide sequence: TGTGCCAGCAGCGATCTAAACAGGGGAACTGAAGCTTTCTTT. Amino acid sequence: CASSDLNRGTEAFF.